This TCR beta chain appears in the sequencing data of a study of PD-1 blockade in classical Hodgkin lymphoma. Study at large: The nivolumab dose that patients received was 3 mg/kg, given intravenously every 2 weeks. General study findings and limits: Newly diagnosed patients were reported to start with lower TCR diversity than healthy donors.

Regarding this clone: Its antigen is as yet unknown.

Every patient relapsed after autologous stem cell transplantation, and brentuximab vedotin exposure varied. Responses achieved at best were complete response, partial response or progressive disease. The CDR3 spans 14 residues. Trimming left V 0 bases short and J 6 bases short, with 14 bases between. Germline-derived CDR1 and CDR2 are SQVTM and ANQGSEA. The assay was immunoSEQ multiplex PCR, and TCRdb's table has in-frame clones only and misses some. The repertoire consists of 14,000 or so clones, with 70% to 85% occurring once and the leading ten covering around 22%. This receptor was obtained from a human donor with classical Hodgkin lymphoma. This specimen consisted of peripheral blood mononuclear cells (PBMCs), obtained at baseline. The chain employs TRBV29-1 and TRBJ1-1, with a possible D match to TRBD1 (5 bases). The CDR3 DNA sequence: TGCAGCGTTGAAGATAGTCAGGGAACTGCTGAAGCTTTCTTT. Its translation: CSVEDSQGTAEAFF.